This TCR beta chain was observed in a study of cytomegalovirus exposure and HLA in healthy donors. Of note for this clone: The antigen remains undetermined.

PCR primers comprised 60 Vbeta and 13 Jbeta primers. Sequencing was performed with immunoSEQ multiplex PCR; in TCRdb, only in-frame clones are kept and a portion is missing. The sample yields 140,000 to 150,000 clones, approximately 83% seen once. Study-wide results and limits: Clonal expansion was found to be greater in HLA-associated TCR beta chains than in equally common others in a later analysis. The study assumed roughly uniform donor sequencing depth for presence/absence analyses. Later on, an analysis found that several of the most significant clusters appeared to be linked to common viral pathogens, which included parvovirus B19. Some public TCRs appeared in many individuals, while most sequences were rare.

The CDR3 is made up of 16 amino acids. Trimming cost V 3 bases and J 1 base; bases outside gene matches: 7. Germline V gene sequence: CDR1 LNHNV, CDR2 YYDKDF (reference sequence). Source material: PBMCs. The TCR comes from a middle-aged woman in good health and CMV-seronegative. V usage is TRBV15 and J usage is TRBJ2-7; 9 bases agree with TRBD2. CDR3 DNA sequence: TGTGCCACCAGCAGTTACCTTAGCGGGAGTTCCTACGAGCAGTACTTC. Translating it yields CATSSYLSGSSYEQYF.